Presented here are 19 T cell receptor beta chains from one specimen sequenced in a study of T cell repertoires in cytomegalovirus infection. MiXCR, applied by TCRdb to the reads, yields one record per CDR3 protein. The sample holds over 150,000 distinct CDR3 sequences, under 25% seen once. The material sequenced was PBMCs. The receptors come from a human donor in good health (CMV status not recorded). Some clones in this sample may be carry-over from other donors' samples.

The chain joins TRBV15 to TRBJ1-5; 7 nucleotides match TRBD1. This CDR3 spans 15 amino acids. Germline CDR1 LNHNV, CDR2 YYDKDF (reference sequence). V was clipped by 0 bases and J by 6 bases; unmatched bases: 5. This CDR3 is CATSREAGGIQPQHF. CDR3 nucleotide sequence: TGTGCCACCAGCAGAGAGGCAGGGGGAATTCAGCCCCAGCATTTT.

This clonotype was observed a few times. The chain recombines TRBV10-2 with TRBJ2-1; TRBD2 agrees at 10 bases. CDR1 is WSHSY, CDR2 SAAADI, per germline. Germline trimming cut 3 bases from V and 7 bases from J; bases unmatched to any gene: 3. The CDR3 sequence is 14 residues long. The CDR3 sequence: CASSDGTSVNEQFF. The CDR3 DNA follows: TGCGCCAGCAGTGACGGGACTAGCGTAAATGAGCAGTTCTTC.

CDR3 in DNA: TGTGCCAGCAGCCCCCGGAGGACCCCAACTAATGAAAAACTGTTTTTT. This codes for CASSPRRTPTNEKLFF. This chain uses TRBV7-9 with TRBJ1-4; D not certain. V was pared by 5 bases and J by 0 bases, with 13 bases between. The CDR3 runs 16 residues. Per germline, CDR1 SEHNR and CDR2 FQNEAQ (reference sequence).

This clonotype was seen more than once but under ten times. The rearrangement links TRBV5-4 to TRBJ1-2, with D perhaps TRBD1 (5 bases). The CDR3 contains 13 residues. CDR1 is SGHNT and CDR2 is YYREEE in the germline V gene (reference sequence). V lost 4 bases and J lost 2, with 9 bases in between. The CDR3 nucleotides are TGTGCCAGCAGCGGGGCAGGGAACTATGGCTACACCTTC. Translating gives CASSGAGNYGYTF. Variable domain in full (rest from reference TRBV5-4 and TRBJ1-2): ETGVTQSPTHLIKTRGQQVTLRCSSQSGHNTVSWYQQALGQGPQFIFQYYREEENGRGNFPPRFSGLQFPNYSSELNVNALELDDSALYLCASSGAGNYGYTFGSGTRLTVV.

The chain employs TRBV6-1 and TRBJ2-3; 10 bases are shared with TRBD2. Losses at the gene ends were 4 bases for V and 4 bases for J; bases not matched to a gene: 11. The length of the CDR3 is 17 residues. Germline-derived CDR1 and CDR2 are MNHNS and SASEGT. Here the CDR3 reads CASSAPAGSGGSDTQYF. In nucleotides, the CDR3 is TGTGCCAGCAGTGCACCGGCAGGTAGCGGGGGGTCAGATACGCAGTATTTT.

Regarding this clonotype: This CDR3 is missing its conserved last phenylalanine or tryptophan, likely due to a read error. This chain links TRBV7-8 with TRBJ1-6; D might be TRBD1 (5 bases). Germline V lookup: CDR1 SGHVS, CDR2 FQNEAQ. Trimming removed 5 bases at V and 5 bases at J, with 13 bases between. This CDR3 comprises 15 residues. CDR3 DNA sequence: TGTGCCAGCAGCCCGGCGGGGCAGAATAATTCACCCCTCCACCTT. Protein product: CASSPAGQNNSPLHL.

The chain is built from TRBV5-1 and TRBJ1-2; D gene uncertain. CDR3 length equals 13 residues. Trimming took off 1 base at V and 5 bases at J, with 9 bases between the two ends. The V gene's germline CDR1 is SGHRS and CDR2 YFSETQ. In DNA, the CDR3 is TGCGCCAGCAGCTTGCTAGGCGAGTATGGCTACACCTTC. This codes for CASSLLGEYGYTF.

CDR3 DNA sequence: TGTGCCAGCAGCTCCTCCGCTGCGGAAGGACGCCACGAGCAGTACTTC. Its protein is CASSSSAAEGRHEQYF. J is TRBJ2-7 and V is TRBV11-2, with D unclear. V lost 4 bases, J lost 5 bases, and 21 bases lay in between. In germline, CDR1 is SGHAT, CDR2 FQNNGV. This CDR3 has 16 residues.

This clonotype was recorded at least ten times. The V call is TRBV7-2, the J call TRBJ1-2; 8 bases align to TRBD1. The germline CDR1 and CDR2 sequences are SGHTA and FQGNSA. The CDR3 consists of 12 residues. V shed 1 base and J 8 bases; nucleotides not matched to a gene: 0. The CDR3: CASSLDRGGYTF. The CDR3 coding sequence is TGTGCCAGCAGCTTAGACAGGGGGGGCTACACCTTC.

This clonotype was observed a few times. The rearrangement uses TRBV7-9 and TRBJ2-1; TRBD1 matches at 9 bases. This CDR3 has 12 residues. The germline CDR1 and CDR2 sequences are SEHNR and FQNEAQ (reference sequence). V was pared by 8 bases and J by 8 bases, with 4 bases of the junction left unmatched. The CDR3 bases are TGTGCCAGCGTACAGGGGGCTGATGAGCAGTTCTTC. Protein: CASVQGADEQFF.

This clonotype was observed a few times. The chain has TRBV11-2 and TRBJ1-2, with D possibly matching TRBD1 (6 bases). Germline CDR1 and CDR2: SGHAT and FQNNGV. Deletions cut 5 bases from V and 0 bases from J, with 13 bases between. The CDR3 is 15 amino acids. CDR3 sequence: CASSATGRANYGYTF. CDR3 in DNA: TGTGCCAGCAGCGCCACAGGGCGGGCTAACTATGGCTACACCTTC.

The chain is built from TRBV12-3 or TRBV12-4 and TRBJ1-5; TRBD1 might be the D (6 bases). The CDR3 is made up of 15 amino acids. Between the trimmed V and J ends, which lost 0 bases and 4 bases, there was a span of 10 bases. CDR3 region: CASSLAGAGNQPQHF. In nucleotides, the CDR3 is TGTGCCAGCAGTTTAGCGGGGGCAGGAAATCAGCCCCAGCATTTT.

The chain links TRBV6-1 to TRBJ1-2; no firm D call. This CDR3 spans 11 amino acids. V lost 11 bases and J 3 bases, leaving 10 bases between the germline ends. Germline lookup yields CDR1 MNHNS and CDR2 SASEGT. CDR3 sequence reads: CALTGDYGYTF. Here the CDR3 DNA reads TGTGCCCTTACGGGCGACTATGGCTACACCTTC.

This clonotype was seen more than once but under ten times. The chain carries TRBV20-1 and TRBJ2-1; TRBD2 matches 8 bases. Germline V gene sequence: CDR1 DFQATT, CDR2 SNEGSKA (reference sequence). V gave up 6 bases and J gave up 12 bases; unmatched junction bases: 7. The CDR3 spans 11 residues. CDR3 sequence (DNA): TGCAGTGCGGGCGGGAGGAGGGGGCAGTTCTTC. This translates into CSAGGRRGQFF.

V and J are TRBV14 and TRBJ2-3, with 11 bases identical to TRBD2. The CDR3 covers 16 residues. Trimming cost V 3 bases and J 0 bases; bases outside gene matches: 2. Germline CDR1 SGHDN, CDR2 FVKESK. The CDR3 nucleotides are TGTGCCAGCAGCCATATAGCGGGGGGGAGCACAGATACGCAGTATTTT. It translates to CASSHIAGGSTDTQYF.

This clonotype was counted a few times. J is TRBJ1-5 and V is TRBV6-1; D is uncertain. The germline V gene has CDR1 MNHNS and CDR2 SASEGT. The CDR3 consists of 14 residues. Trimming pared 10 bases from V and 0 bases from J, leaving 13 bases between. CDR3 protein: CATLIRGSNQPQHF. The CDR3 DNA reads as TGTGCCACCCTTATTCGGGGTAGCAATCAGCCCCAGCATTTT.

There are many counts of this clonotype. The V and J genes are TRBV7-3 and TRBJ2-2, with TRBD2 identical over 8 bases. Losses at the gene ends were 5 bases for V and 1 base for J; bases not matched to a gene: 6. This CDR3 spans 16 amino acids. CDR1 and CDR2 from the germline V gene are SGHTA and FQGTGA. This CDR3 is CASSPSGGRNTGELFF. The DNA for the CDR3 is TGTGCCAGCAGCCCGTCGGGAGGGAGGAACACCGGGGAGCTGTTTTTT. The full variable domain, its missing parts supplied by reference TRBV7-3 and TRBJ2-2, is GAGVSQTPSNKVTEKGKYVELRCDPISGHTALYWYRQSLGQGPEFLIYFQGTGAADDSGLPNDRFFAVRPEGSVSTLKIQRTERGDSAVYLCASSPSGGRNTGELFFGEGSRLTVL.

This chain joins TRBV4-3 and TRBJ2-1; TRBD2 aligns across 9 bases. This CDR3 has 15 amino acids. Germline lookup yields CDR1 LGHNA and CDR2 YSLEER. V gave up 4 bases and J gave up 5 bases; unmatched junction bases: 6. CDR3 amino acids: CASSLTSGLNNEQFF. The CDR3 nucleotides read TGCGCCAGCAGCCTAACTAGCGGGCTAAACAATGAGCAGTTCTTC.

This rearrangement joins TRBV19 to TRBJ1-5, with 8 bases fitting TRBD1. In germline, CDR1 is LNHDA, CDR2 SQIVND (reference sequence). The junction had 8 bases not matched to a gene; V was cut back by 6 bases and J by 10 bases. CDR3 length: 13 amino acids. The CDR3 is CASSPDRVSPQHF. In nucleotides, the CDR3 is TGTGCCAGTAGCCCGGACAGGGTCTCTCCCCAGCATTTT.